The next 5 T cell receptor beta chains were all read from a single sample in a study. TCRdb re-analysed the 5' RACE reads in MiXCR, keeping a single row per CDR3 protein. Of about 6,000 distinct CDR3 sequences listed, around 59% are singletons. Sequencing was performed on naive CD4+ T cells sorted from blood. Subset in this sample: naive CD4+ T cells, CD4+CD45RA+CD25-. These receptors originate from a female donor with breast cancer.

V is TRBV7-7 and J is TRBJ2-1; D is unclear. Germline V gene lookup returns CDR1 SSHAT and CDR2 FNYEAQ (reference sequence). V dropped 1 base and J dropped 8 bases, with 12 bases sitting between them. The CDR3 is 14 residues long. Here the CDR3 DNA reads TGTGCCAGCAGCTTAGATCGACTTTCCCATGAGCAGTTCTTC. Its translation is CASSLDRLSHEQFF.

The rearrangement joins TRBV6-2 or TRBV6-3 to TRBJ2-1; the match to TRBD2 covers 7 bases. CDR1 is MNHEY and CDR2 is SVGEGT in the germline V gene. The CDR3 covers 14 residues. J was trimmed by 4 bases and V by 6 bases; bases with no gene match: 6. The CDR3, as DNA: TGTGCCAGCAGAGCAGCGGGAAGTTACAATGAGCAGTTCTTC. This translates into CASRAAGSYNEQFF.

The chain is built from TRBV7-8 and TRBJ1-4; no clear D. The germline gives CDR1 SGHVS, CDR2 FQNEAQ. The CDR3 is 16 residues long. V lost 6 bases and J 5 bases, leaving 19 bases between the germline ends. CDR3 DNA sequence: TGTGCCAGCAGACCAGGTAGAGGGTGGAAAAATGAAAAACTGTTTTTT. This encodes CASRPGRGWKNEKLFF. Full variable domain (rest looked up from reference TRBV7-8 and TRBJ1-4): GAGVSQSPRYKVAKRGQDVALRCDPISGHVSLFWYQQALGQGPEFLTYFQNEAQLDKSGLPSDRFFAERPEGSVSTLKIQRTQQEDSAVYLCASRPGRGWKNEKLFFGSGTQLSVL.

This chain joins TRBV20-1 and TRBJ2-3; D unclear. Trimming stripped 6 bases from V and 0 bases from J, with 13 bases between. Germline V CDR1 and CDR2: DFQATT, SNEGSKA (reference sequence). This CDR3 comprises 14 residues. CDR3 bases: TGCAGTGCCTTAGACCGGGCTAGCACAGATACGCAGTATTTT. Translating gives CSALDRASTDTQYF.

This clonotype was counted a single time. The V gene is TRBV5-4, the J gene TRBJ2-7; D gene uncertain. In germline, CDR1 is SGHNT, CDR2 YYREEE (reference sequence). Trimming stripped 4 bases from V and 3 bases from J, with 5 bases between. The CDR3 contains 11 residues. Here the CDR3 reads CASSNDYEQYV. CDR3 sequence (DNA): TGTGCCAGCAGCAATGACTACGAGCAGTACGTC.